Listed here are 20 T cell receptor beta chains from one sample, sequenced in a study of human T cells and chemical hapten exposure. TCRdb analysed the RACE reads with MiXCR anew, one entry per CDR3 protein. The profile covers fewer than 300,000 distinct CDR3 sequences, with roughly 7.7% appearing a single time and around 1.2% taken by the ten largest. As for time point: pre-sensitization, week 0. Treatment in this sample: therapeutic diphenylcyclopropenone sensitization with weekly scalp DPC. The specimen was whole blood, collected in connection with sensitization to the hapten diphenylcyclopropenone (DPC). Receptors originate from a man aged 18 to 30 with alopecia areata. Some clones in this sample may be carry-over from other donors' samples.

This clonotype was detected only a few times. CDR3: CASSFIPTGELFF. The CDR3 bases are TGTGCCAGCAGCTTCATCCCCACCGGGGAGCTGTTTTTT. V usage is TRBV7-9 and J usage is TRBJ2-2; D remains ambiguous. Germline V gene lookup returns CDR1 SEHNR and CDR2 FQNEAQ (reference sequence). V was clipped by 3 bases and J by 4 bases, with 6 bases between them. This CDR3 spans 13 amino acids.

This clonotype has ten or more counts. The gene calls are TRBV4-2 and TRBJ2-7, with 10 bases matching TRBD1. Per germline, CDR1 LGHNA and CDR2 YNFKEQ. The junction had 4 bases not matched to a gene; V was cut back by 3 bases and J by 2 bases. The CDR3 spans 15 residues. CDR3 DNA sequence: TGTGCCAGCAGCCACACCGGGACAGGGGCCTACGAGCAGTACTTC. Translating gives CASSHTGTGAYEQYF.

J is TRBJ1-3 and V is TRBV7-2; perhaps TRBD1 as D (6 bases). The CDR3 covers 15 residues. V lost 5 bases and J lost 2, with 13 bases in between. CDR1 and CDR2 (germline): SGHTA, FQGNSA. CDR3 loop: CASSLSRGPGNTIYF. The CDR3 DNA reads as TGTGCCAGCAGCCTTAGCAGGGGACCTGGAAACACCATATATTTT.

This clonotype was recorded many times. The chain combines TRBV7-3 with TRBJ1-1; D is ambiguous. This CDR3 comprises 15 residues. Trimming left V 1 base short and J 0 bases short, with 9 bases between. CDR1 and CDR2 from the germline V gene are SGHTA and FQGTGA. The CDR3 DNA sequence: TGTGCCAGCAGCTTAAATACGGGGTTGAACACTGAAGCTTTCTTT. Translation gives CASSLNTGLNTEAFF.

This clonotype has a count of ten or more. The V and J genes are TRBV12-3 or TRBV12-4 and TRBJ2-3; D is unclear. Trimming took 3 bases from V and 2 from J, leaving 9 bases between them. The CDR3 is made up of 14 amino acids. CDR3 residues: CASSFNSHTDTQYF. In nucleotides, the CDR3 is TGTGCCAGCAGTTTTAACAGCCACACAGATACGCAGTATTTT.

This clonotype was picked up many times. The chain employs TRBV2 and TRBJ1-2; D ambiguous. Germline values: CDR1 SNHLY, CDR2 FYNNEI. This CDR3 has 10 amino acids. Trimming pared 6 bases from V and 10 bases from J, leaving 9 bases between. The CDR3 is CASRSSLYTF. The CDR3 bases are TGTGCCAGCAGGAGCTCTCTCTACACCTTC.

This clonotype was observed a few times. This sequence joins TRBV29-1 and TRBJ1-1; TRBD1 is a possible D gene (5 bases). The V end lost 3 bases, the J end lost 1 base, and 27 bases lay between the germline ends. Germline V lookup: CDR1 SQVTM, CDR2 ANQGSEA. The CDR3 consists of 19 residues. The CDR3 region is CSVDPALAGYISGNTEAFF. In nucleotides, the CDR3 is TGCAGCGTTGATCCGGCTTTGGCAGGGTATATTAGTGGGAACACTGAAGCTTTCTTT.

This clonotype was found a few times. The V and J genes are TRBV3-1 and TRBJ1-5, with no clear D. CDR1 and CDR2 (germline): LGHDT, YNNKEL (reference sequence). The CDR3 has 13 residues. Trimming removed 1 base from V and 9 bases from J, with 10 bases in between. CDR3 nucleotides: TGTGCCAGCAGCCAAGCTCTTAGGCGGCCCCAGCATTTT. Amino acids: CASSQALRRPQHF. Full variable domain (outside the CDR3, taken from reference TRBV3-1 and TRBJ1-5): DTAVSQTPKYLVTQMGNDKSIKCEQNLGHDTMYWYKQDSKKFLKIMFSYNNKELIINETVPNRFSPKSPDKAHLNLHINSLELGDSAVYFCASSQALRRPQHFGDGTRLSIL.

As concerns this clonotype: A read error is possible here, since a much larger clone lies one base away. Likely a read error: the CDR3 ends without its conserved phenylalanine or tryptophan. The V and J genes are TRBV5-1 and TRBJ2-2, with D maybe TRBD2 (6 bases). V was pared by 5 bases and J by 3 bases, with 11 bases between. Germline assignment: CDR1 SGHRS and CDR2 YFSETQ. The CDR3 spans 14 residues. The CDR3 is CASRRDWDTGELFL. CDR3 DNA sequence: TGCGCCAGCAGAAGGGACTGGGACACCGGGGAGCTGTTTCTT.

In its sample, this clonotype was seen many times. This chain connects TRBV28 to TRBJ1-6, with 10 bases fitting TRBD1. J was trimmed by 9 bases and V by 6 bases; bases with no gene match: 5. Germline assignment: CDR1 MDHEN and CDR2 SYDVKM. This CDR3 region has 14 residues. CDR3 sequence reads: CASRKDRGLSPLHF. CDR3 sequence (DNA): TGTGCCAGCAGGAAAGACAGGGGGCTTTCACCCCTCCACTTT.

This clonotype was detected many times. The chain couples TRBV4-3 to TRBJ2-2; TRBD2 matches at 10 bases. V shed 4 bases, J shed 4 bases, and the junction held 6 bases outside the gene matches. The CDR3 covers 16 residues. Germline V gene data show CDR1 as LGHNA and CDR2 as YSLEER. The CDR3 sequence is CASSPASGGPTGELFF. The CDR3 DNA is TGCGCCAGCAGCCCCGCTAGCGGGGGTCCCACCGGGGAGCTGTTTTTT.

This clonotype was seen at least ten times. The chain links TRBV9 to TRBJ2-2; 8 bases are shared with TRBD1. CDR1 SGDLS and CDR2 YYNGEE come from the germline V gene. The CDR3 consists of 16 residues. The V segment lost 2 bases and the J segment 1 base; nucleotides outside the gene matches: 4. The CDR3 is CASSVGGQVNTGELFF. The CDR3 DNA is TGTGCCAGCAGCGTTGGGGGACAGGTGAACACCGGGGAGCTGTTTTTT.

This clonotype was observed a few times. The chain has TRBV4-3 and TRBJ1-1; D uncertain. CDR3 length equals 15 residues. Trimming removed 0 bases at V and 2 bases at J, with 10 bases between. The germline V gene has CDR1 LGHNA and CDR2 YSLEER. Here the CDR3 DNA reads TGCGCCAGCAGCCAAGATCGGCTCCTAAACACTGAAGCTTTCTTT. It codes for CASSQDRLLNTEAFF.

This clonotype is labeled as large. The rearrangement uses TRBV3-1 and TRBJ2-5; D unresolved. The V end lost 4 bases, the J end lost 2 bases, and 11 bases lay between the germline ends. CDR1 and CDR2 (germline): LGHDT, YNNKEL (reference sequence). The CDR3 contains 14 residues. The CDR3: CASSPLSVQETQYF. In nucleotides, the CDR3 is TGTGCCAGCAGCCCCCTCAGCGTACAAGAGACCCAGTACTTC.

CDR3 residues: CASSEQAREGTDTQYF. In nucleotides, the CDR3 is TGTGCCAGCAGCGAACAGGCGAGGGAAGGCACAGATACGCAGTATTTT. The V gene is TRBV7-2, the J gene TRBJ2-3; possibly TRBD1 or TRBD2 for D (5 bases each). Germline values: CDR1 SGHTA, CDR2 FQGNSA. The CDR3 length is 16 residues. The V gene lost 5 bases and the J gene lost 1 base, with 16 bases spanning the gap.

This clonotype appeared many times. The chain couples TRBV4-3 to TRBJ1-2; TRBD1 agrees at 10 bases. Germline-derived CDR1 and CDR2 are LGHNA and YSLEER. CDR3 length: 15 residues. The ends lost 5 bases at V and 4 bases at J; junction bases unmatched: 7. The CDR3 loop is CASSSWTGGSYGYTF. CDR3 nucleotides: TGCGCCAGCAGCTCTTGGACAGGGGGTAGCTATGGCTACACCTTC.

This clonotype was recorded at least ten times. CDR3 nucleotide sequence: TGTGCCAGCAGCTTTGGGACAGGGGGCACAGATACGCAGTATTTT. This gives the protein CASSFGTGGTDTQYF. The chain employs TRBV7-6 and TRBJ2-3, with 10 bases fitting TRBD1. The CDR3 is made up of 15 amino acids. The V gene's germline CDR1 is SGHVS and CDR2 FNYEAQ. V lost 3 bases, J lost 1 base, and 1 base stayed unmatched. Based on the CDR3 plus reference TRBV7-6 and TRBJ2-3, the full variable domain is GAGVSQSPRYKVTKRGQDVALRCDPISGHVSLYWYRQALGQGPEFLTYFNYEAQQDKSGLPNDRFSAERPEGSISTLTIQRTEQRDSAMYRCASSFGTGGTDTQYFGPGTRLTVL.

This clonotype came up many times. The rearrangement uses TRBV20-1 and TRBJ1-4, with no clear D. V lost 3 bases to trimming and J lost 4 bases, with 9 bases between them. The CDR3 has 13 amino acids. Germline V CDR1 and CDR2: DFQATT, SNEGSKA (reference sequence). The CDR3 protein is CSARLQDNEKLFF. The CDR3 nucleotides are TGCAGTGCTAGGCTACAAGATAATGAAAAACTGTTTTTT.

This clonotype was counted between two and nine times. The gene calls are TRBV2 and TRBJ1-2, with D perhaps matching TRBD1 (5 bases). Germline V gene data show CDR1 as SNHLY and CDR2 as FYNNEI. This CDR3 region has 15 residues. Trimming removed 2 bases from V and 4 bases from J, with 14 bases in between. DNA for the CDR3: TGTGCCAGCAGTGAACTGGTCAGGGATGCCTATGGCTACACCTTC. Translation: CASSELVRDAYGYTF.

In its sample, this clonotype was seen many times. V gene TRBV4-1 combines with J gene TRBJ1-1; D remains ambiguous. V lost 4 bases to trimming and J lost 1 base, with 13 bases between them. There are 15 residues in the CDR3. CDR1 and CDR2 (germline): MGHRA, YSYEKL. DNA for the CDR3: TGCGCCAGCAGCCCGATATTTGTCAGGAACACTGAAGCTTTCTTT. Protein product: CASSPIFVRNTEAFF.